This T cell receptor (beta chain) was retrieved from a study of cytomegalovirus exposure and HLA in healthy donors listed by TCRdb under 2017. A note on the overall study: An earlier analysis of some 620 of the donors reported 250 to 300 Gb of sequence data and 95 million to 120 million unique TCR beta sequences obtained from approximately 180 million T cells. Roughly 300 gigabases of sequencing data and around 90 million unique TCR sequences made up an early release that covered around 640 HLA-typed donors. Among the approximately 400 genotyped donors, roughly 80% belonged to the genetic ancestry cluster associated with self-reported Caucasian donors. The study aimed to test whether signatures of past pathogen exposure could be identified by cataloging public T cell receptors. The study profiled the T cell repertoires of some 610 subjects by immunosequencing and related them to cytomegalovirus serostatus. A separate validation cohort of over a hundred different subjects was used in addition to the approximately 700-subject first cohort. The study combined high-throughput TCR immunosequencing, statistical association of individual TCRs with disease status, and machine learning to predict cytomegalovirus infection status. In a later analysis, previously published TCR beta repertoires from 670 or so donors were re-analyzed and high-resolution HLA genotyping was added so that TCR occurrence patterns could be studied. In the later analysis, no new phenotypic data were used to find candidate immune exposures; instead, reliance was placed on TCR beta sequences and their occurrence across donors. To decide whether each TCR beta V gene segment behaved as functional or pseudogenic, an earlier analysis of some 600 of the donors relied on high-throughput TCR beta sequencing. Donor age, sex, ethnicity and CMV serostatus were collected together with the repertoire data. A later genetic analysis used genome-wide SNP genotypes for about 60% of the roughly 700 donors, treating that subset as a discovery cohort. Every repertoire in the discovery cohort had been generated on one and the same sequencing platform. HLA typing covered class I and class II loci at four-digit resolution. Typing coverage varied by locus: about 629-630 donors for A, B, C, DRB1 and DQB1; roughly 520 for DQA1; 600 to 610 for DPA1; approximately 450 for DPB1. Roughly 5 DR-DQ haplotypes were handled as single units for association and clustering because linkage in the cohort was strong. On average, 235,054 unique TCR beta nucleotide sequences were sequenced per donor among several hundred genotyped donors of the cohort, with roughly a sixth of those sequences being non-productive.

Preparation of the library involved the immunoSEQ multiplex PCR assay. For the multiplex PCR, a mixture combining 60 forward primers for TCR Vbeta segments and 13 reverse primers for TCR Jbeta segments was used. The CDR3 region of rearranged TCR beta genes was amplified from genomic DNA with a multiplex PCR assay. On the Illumina HiSeq System, the amplified TCR beta libraries were sequenced as 87-base-pair reads. Per the source publication's procedure: Across the 500 to 700 repertoires, a later analysis counted tens of millions of unique TCR beta chains, roughly 11 million of which were shared by at least two donors. Raw reads were error-corrected and collapsed into unique sequences by a nearest-neighbor algorithm in which closely related sequences were merged to remove PCR and sequencing errors. Alignment of CDR3 sequences to IMGT reference sequences was used to assign V, D and J gene segments. For a sequence to be retained, at least a six-nucleotide match to both a V gene segment and a J gene segment was required. Rearrangements were classified as productive when the CDR3 lacked stop codons and remained in frame with V and J, and all other rearrangements were classified as non-productive. Following IMGT convention, CDR3 was defined as the stretch from the second conserved V-encoded cysteine up to the conserved J-encoded phenylalanine. The earlier analysis of 587 of the donors excluded sequences that lacked an unambiguous match to a single V gene segment. An earlier analysis of some 500 of the donors classified V segments as functional when productive rearrangements were above 56.7% and as segregating when the standard deviation between donors was above 5%. To diagnose cytomegalovirus status from the catalog of TCR beta chain sequences, a statistical classification framework was built. A later analysis assigned V and J genes by comparing TCR nucleotide sequences with IMGT/GENE-DB human TR gene sequences. In a later analysis, CDR3 sequences and most-parsimonious VDJ recombination scenarios were assigned using the TCRdist pipeline. In a later analysis, each TCR beta chain was defined by its CDR3 amino acid sequence together with its V-gene family, and reads lacking a unique V-gene family were excluded. A later analysis removed nearly 600 highly shared, low-generation-probability nucleotide sequences to deal with suspected cross-contamination and a sequencing artifact. In a later analysis, a clonal expansion index for each public chain was calculated from normalized within-repertoire ranks of inferred template counts. In a later analysis, generation probabilities were computed using a VDJ recombination model fitted to out-of-frame rearrangements, and the results were checked against IGoR. Hypergeometric tests were used in a later analysis to score TCR-TCR, TCR-HLA and TCR-CMV co-occurrence, with a repertoire-size bias correction applied to the TCR pairs. A later analysis estimated false discovery rates by permuting HLA or CMV assignments 20 times. In a later analysis, co-occurring TCRs were grouped with DBSCAN, and TCRdist sequence similarity was added when clustering was performed within HLA-allele-positive subsets. For co-occurrence clustering, repertoires with fewer than 30,000 or more than 120,000 public chains were excluded, along with a handful of repertoires with anomalous nucleotide sharing. TCRdb carries this immuneACCESS record with in-frame sequences only. Its versions omit some clonotypes, under half of them owing to an unresolved V gene in the studies checked, with the rest unexplained. V and J calls and clone size come straight from that table; D and trimming were deduced from the DNA. In this sample the table shows about 45,000 clones, roughly half of which occur a single time. Together, the top ten hold 6% of the sample.

In the case of this clone: Its specific antigen is unknown. No base qualities exist here, and no much larger clone lies one base off it.

Broad study findings and their caveats: A later genetic analysis reported fewer N-insertions in productive TCRs among donors in an Asian-associated ancestry cluster than the roughly 700-donor mean. A later genetic analysis associated a missense DCLRE1C variant with V-gene and J-gene trimming of TCR beta chains, and an independent cohort replicated the association. In the study, some 160 TCR beta chains were listed as associated with cytomegalovirus. Immune exposure information for the cohort was limited to CMV serostatus. Because HLA typing was missing for some donors at each locus, association tests included only the typed subset. A later analysis reported that several top co-occurrence clusters appeared linked to parvovirus B19, influenza, CMV and Epstein-Barr virus. In a later analysis, HLA-associated TCR beta chains showed more clonal expansion and lower generation probabilities than non-associated chains that were equally common. The sequencing pipeline was judged likely to have produced a cluster of highly shared sequence variants as a technical artifact. The 87-base-pair reads could not distinguish some IMGT-functional V segments, including TRBV6-2 and TRBV6-3, so those segments were excluded. Seventeen rarely observed V segments, including chromosome 9 orphons, were excluded from the earlier analysis of approximately 500 of the donors because counts were too low. An earlier analysis of 587 of the donors showed that most TCR beta V segments appeared in productive rearrangements either about 87% or about 30% of the time, which broadly matched IMGT annotations. A further reported finding was that TCR beta sequences accurately predicted the HLA-A and HLA-B alleles for most subjects in the first cohort. The presence/absence analyses assumed that sequencing depth was roughly uniform across donors, and that assumption may not be true. In both the original and validation cohorts, the classifier was reported to diagnose cytomegalovirus status with high specificity and sensitivity. In this cohort, only TCR beta chains were sequenced, and detectable features were limited by the absence of alpha or paired-chain data. In vitro tests confirmed that three of the cytomegalovirus-associated TCR beta chains recognize cytomegalovirus antigens. In a later analysis, the rate of TCR association differed among HLA loci, with DRB1 alleles having the most associated TCRs and HLA-C alleles having the fewest. In a later analysis, 15,000 to 20,000 TCR beta sequences were associated with specific HLA alleles at a false discovery rate of 0.05. The authors suggested that the approach could potentially be extended to other disease states and immunological phenotypes. Most TCR sequences were seen in very few donors, while some public TCRs were found in many individuals. Linkage disequilibrium might explain the correlated functional status among segregating V segments, but an unknown experimental factor could not be excluded. When HLA alleles, especially DR and DQ, strongly co-occurred, TCR associations were difficult to assign to individual alleles. A later analysis found that most CMV-associated TCR beta chains appeared HLA-restricted, with HLA associations seemingly driven largely by CMV exposure.

The CDR3 covers 13 residues, taking in both the cysteine and the phenylalanine. The kept DNA is CDR3 alone, 39 bases in frame from the first base. Based on the germline V gene, the CDR1 and CDR2 sequences are SGHTS and YDEGEE. The cohort comprised under 700 healthy bone marrow donors. Cohort members were all nominally healthy when sampled, although unrecorded immune exposures were likely present. The donor tested CMV seronegative, placing the donor among the roughly 350 seronegative members of the cohort. A peripheral blood sample was provided by each donor, and peripheral blood mononuclear cells were used for TCR beta sequencing. The Qiagen DNeasy Blood Extraction Kit was used to extract genomic DNA from the blood cell samples.

The chain was built from TRBV5-8 and TRBJ2-5; a tentative D match to TRBD2 spans 5 bases. The DNA matches TRBJ2-7 better at its end, which makes the J call doubtful. The sequence came from a man in his 60s in good health and CMV-seronegative. Sequences were obtained from PBMCs. CDR3 reads: CASSFKRPYEQYF. In nucleotide form, the sequence is TGTGCCAGCAGCTTCAAGCGGCCCTACGAGCAGTACTTC.